What follows are 5 T cell receptor beta chains derived from one specimen sequenced in a study of shared clonotypes between healthy human individuals (dated by TCRdb to the early 2020s). CD8 naive samples were obtained by positive selection for CCR7 among CD45RO-negative cells, yielding a CD45RA+CCR7+ population from which TemRA cells were excluded. Libraries came from the immunoSEQ multiplex PCR assay. Here the immuneACCESS table is served through TCRdb, limited to in-frame sequences with V and J called. Missing clones are a known gap in these copies; in checked studies unresolved V genes cover under half, and the rest lacks a known reason. The sample records about 2.1 million clones, 93% of which are singletons. The ten most abundant clones make up over 1.5% of the sample. Material for sequencing was naive CD8+ T cells from PBMCs. The cell subset or site label corresponds to: CD45RA+CCR7+. The receptors come from a man younger than 35 in good health. Some clones in this sample may be carry-over from other donors' samples.

CDR3 amino acids: CATAGSTGVNEQFF. For the CDR3, the DNA is TGTGCCACCGCAGGGTCGACAGGGGTGAATGAGCAGTTCTTC. This chain connects TRBV19 to TRBJ2-1; 8 positions match TRBD1. The J segment lost 7 bases and the V segment lost 10 bases, leaving 12 bases of the junction unmatched. The germline CDR1 and CDR2 sequences are LNHDA and SQIVND (reference sequence). The CDR3 spans 14 residues.

V and J are TRBV29-1 and TRBJ2-7, with 8 bases matching TRBD2. V dropped 4 bases and J dropped 2; count of bases not matched to a gene: 4. CDR3 length: 13 amino acids. CDR1 and CDR2 (germline): SQVTM, ANQGSEA. In DNA form, the CDR3 reads TGCAGCGTTGTGGGTAGCGGGGCCTACGAGCAGTACTTC. Protein sequence: CSVVGSGAYEQYF.

The chain couples TRBV5-1 to TRBJ2-3; D gene ambiguous. This CDR3 contains 15 residues. V dropped 0 bases and J dropped 6 bases, with 14 bases sitting between them. The germline gives CDR1 SGHRS, CDR2 YFSETQ. DNA for the CDR3: TGCGCCAGCAGCTTGGAAGGTGCGCTCCCGGATACGCAGTATTTT. Translation: CASSLEGALPDTQYF.

The chain recombines TRBV19 with TRBJ2-1; D is possibly TRBD2 (6 bases). CDR3 length: 13 amino acids. Trimming removed 8 bases at V and 12 bases at J, with 20 bases between. Per the germline V gene, CDR1 is LNHDA and CDR2 is SQIVND (reference sequence). This CDR3 reads CASGRRSIGGQFF. The CDR3 DNA follows: TGTGCCAGTGGCCGGCGGAGCATCGGGGGGCAGTTCTTC.

The rearrangement joins TRBV14 to TRBJ2-3; the D is unclear. Germline CDR1 SGHDN, CDR2 FVKESK. The V end was cut by 4 bases, the J end by 7 bases, with 9 bases between. This CDR3 has 12 amino acids. CDR3 nucleotide sequence: TGTGCCAGCAGCCCCACCCTCAATACGCAGTATTTT. Residues: CASSPTLNTQYF.